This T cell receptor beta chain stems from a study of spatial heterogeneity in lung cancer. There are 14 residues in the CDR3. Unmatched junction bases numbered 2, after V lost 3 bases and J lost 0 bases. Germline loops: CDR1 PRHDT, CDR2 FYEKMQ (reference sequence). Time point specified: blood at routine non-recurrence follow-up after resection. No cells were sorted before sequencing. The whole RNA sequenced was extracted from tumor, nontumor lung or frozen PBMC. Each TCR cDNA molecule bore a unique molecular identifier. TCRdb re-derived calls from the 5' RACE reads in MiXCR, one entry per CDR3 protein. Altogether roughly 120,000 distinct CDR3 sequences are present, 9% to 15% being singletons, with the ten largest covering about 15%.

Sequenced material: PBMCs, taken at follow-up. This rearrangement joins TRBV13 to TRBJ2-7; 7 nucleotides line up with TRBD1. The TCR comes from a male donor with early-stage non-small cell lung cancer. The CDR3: CASSFWDSSYEQYF. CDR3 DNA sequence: TGTGCCAGCAGCTTCTGGGACAGCTCCTACGAGCAGTACTTC.